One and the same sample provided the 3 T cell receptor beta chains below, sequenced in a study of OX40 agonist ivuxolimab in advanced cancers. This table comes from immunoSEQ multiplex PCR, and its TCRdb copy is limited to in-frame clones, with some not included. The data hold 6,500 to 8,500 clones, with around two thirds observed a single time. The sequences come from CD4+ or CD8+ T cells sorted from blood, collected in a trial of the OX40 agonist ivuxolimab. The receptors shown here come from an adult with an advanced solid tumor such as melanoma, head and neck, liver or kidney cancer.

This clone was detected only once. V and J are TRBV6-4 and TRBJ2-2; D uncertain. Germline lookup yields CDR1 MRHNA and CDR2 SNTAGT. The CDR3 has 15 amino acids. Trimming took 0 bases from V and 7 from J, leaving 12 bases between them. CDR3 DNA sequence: TGTGCCAGCAGTGACTCGAACCCCAGTGGCGGGGAGCTGTTTTTT. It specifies CASSDSNPSGGELFF.

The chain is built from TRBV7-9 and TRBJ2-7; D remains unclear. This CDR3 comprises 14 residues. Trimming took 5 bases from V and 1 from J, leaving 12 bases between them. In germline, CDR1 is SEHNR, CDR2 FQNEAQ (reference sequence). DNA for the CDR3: TGTGCCAGCAGCGCCCCCAGCCTTTCCTACGAGCAGTACTTC. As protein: CASSAPSLSYEQYF.

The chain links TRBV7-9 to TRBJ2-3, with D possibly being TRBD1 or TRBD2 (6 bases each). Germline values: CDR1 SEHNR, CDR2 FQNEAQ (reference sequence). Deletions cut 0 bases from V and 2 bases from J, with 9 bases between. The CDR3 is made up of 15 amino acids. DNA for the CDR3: TGTGCCAGCAGCTTAGCAGGGGGGCCCACAGATACGCAGTATTTT. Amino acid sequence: CASSLAGGPTDTQYF.